This T cell receptor beta chain was captured by sequencing in a study of T-cell memory formation after mild COVID-19. Trimming took 0 bases from V and 1 from J, leaving 12 bases between them. The CDR3 loop spans 16 amino acids. The germline V gene encodes CDR1 SGDLS and CDR2 YYNGEE. Libraries for TCRalpha and TCRbeta carried sample barcodes and unique molecular identifiers via 5'RACE. TCRdb itself ran the 5' RACE reads through MiXCR, one entry per CDR3 protein. The table has 250,000 to 400,000 distinct CDR3 sequences, roughly an eighth seen once; the top ten hold 21%. Broader study findings: Whereas later expanders leaned CD4+, clones contracting day 15 to 85 showed a balanced CD4/CD8 makeup. CD4+ contracting clones were found mainly in CM and EM, and CD8+ ones in EMRA.

This clonotype was found a few times. The antigen is unknown. Sequenced: PBMCs or a T cell subset sorted from them (not recorded which). The source of this sequence is a man between 18 and 29 years old who had mild COVID-19 (a few samples of this study predate the infection). Cell type and time point are not known. This chain links TRBV9 with TRBJ2-3; D is unresolved. The CDR3, as DNA: TGTGCCAGCAGCGTAGAGCCCACCTGGGGCACAGATACGCAGTATTTT. Residues: CASSVEPTWGTDTQYF.